This T cell receptor (beta chain) emerged from a study of T cell responses to AZD1222 COVID-19 vaccine. The repertoire was sequenced with immunoSEQ multiplex PCR; TCRdb's copy has only in-frame clones and lacks some. Of roughly 100,000 clones listed, approximately 90% are singletons. The CDR3 extends over 15 amino acids. V was trimmed by 0 bases and J by 5 bases, leaving 9 bases between them. Per the germline V gene, CDR1 is SGHRS and CDR2 is YFSETQ. This TCR came from an adult in good health. This chain uses TRBV5-1 with TRBJ1-6; D remains ambiguous. Sequences were derived from peripheral blood, sampled on day 0 of AZD1222 vaccination. CDR3 nucleotides: TGCGCCAGCAGCTTGGCGCTATGGGATAATTCACCCCTCCACTTT. Translation: CASSLALWDNSPLHF.